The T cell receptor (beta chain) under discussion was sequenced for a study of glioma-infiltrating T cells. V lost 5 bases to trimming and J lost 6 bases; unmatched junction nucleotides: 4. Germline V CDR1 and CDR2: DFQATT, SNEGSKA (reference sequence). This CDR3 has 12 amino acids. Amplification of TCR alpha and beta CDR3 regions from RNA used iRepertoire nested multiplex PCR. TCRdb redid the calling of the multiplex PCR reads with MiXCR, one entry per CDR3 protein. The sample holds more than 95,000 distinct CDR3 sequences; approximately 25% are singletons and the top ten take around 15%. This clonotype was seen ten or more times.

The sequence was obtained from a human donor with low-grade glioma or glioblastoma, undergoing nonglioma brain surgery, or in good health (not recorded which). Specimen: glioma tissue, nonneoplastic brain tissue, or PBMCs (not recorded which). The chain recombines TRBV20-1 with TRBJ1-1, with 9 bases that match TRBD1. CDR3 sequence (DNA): TGCAGTGCTCTAAGACAGGGGGCTGAAGCTTTCTTT. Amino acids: CSALRQGAEAFF.